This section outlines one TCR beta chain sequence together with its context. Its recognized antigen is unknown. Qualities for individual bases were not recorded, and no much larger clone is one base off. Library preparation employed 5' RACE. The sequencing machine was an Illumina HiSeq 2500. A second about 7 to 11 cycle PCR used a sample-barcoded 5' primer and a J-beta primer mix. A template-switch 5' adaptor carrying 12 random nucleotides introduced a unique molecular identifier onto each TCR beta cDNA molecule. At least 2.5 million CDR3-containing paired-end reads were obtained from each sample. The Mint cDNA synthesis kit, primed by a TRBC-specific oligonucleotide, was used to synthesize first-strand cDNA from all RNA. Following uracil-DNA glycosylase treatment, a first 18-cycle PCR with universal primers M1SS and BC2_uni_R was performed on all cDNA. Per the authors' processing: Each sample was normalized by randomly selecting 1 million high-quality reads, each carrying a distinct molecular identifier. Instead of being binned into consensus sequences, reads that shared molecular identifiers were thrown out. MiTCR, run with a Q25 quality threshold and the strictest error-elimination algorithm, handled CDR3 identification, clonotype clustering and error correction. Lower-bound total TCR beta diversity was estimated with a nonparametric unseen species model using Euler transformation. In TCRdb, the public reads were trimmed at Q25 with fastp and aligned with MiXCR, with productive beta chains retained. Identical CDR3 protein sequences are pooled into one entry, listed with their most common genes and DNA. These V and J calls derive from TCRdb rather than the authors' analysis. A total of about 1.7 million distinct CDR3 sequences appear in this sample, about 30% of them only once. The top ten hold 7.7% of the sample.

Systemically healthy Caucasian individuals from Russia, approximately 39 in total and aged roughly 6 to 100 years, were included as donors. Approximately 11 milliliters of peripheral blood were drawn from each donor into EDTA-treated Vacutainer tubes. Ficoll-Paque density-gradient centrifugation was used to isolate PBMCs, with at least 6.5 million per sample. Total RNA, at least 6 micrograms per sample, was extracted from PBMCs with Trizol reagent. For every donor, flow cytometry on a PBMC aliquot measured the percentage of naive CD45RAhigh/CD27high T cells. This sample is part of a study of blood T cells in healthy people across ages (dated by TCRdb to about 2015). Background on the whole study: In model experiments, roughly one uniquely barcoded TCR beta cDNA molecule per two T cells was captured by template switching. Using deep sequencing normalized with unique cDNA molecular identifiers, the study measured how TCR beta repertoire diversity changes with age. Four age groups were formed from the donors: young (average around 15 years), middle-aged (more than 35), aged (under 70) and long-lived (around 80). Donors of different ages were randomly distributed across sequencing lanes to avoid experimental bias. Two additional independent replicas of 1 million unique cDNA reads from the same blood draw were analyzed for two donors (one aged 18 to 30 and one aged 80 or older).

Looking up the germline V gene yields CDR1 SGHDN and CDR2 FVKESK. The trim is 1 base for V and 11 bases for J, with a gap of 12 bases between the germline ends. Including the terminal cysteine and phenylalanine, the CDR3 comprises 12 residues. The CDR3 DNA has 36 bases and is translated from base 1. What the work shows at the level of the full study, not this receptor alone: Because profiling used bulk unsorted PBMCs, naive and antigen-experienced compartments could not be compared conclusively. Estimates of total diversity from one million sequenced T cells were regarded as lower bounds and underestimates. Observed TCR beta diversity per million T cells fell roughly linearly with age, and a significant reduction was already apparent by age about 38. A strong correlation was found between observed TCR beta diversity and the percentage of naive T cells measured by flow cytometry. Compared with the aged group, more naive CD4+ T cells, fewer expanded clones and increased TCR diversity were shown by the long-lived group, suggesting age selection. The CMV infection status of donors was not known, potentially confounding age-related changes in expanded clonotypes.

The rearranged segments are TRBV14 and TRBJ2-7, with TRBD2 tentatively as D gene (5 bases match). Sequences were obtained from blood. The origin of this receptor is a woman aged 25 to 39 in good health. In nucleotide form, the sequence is TGTGCCAGCAGCCAAGTGAGGGCGCGGGAGTACTTC. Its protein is CASSQVRAREYF. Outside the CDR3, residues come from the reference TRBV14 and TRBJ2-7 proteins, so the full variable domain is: EAGVTQFPSHSVIEKGQTVTLRCDPISGHDNLYWYRRVMGKEIKFLLHFVKESKQDESGMPNNRFLAERTGGTYSTLKVQPAELEDSGVYFCASSQVRAREYFGPGTRLTVT.